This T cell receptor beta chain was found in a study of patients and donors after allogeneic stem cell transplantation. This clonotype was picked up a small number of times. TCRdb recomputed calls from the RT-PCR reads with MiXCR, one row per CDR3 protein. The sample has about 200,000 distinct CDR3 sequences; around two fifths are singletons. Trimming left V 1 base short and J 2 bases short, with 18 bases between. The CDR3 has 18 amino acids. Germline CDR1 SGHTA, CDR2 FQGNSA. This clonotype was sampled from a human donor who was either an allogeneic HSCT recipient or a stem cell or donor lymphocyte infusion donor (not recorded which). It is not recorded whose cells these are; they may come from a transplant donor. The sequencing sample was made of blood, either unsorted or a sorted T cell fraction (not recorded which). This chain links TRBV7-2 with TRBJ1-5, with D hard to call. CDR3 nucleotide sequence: TGTGCCAGCAGCTTAGAGGATAGGAAATTTCGGGGCAATCAGCCCCAGCATTTT. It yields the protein CASSLEDRKFRGNQPQHF.